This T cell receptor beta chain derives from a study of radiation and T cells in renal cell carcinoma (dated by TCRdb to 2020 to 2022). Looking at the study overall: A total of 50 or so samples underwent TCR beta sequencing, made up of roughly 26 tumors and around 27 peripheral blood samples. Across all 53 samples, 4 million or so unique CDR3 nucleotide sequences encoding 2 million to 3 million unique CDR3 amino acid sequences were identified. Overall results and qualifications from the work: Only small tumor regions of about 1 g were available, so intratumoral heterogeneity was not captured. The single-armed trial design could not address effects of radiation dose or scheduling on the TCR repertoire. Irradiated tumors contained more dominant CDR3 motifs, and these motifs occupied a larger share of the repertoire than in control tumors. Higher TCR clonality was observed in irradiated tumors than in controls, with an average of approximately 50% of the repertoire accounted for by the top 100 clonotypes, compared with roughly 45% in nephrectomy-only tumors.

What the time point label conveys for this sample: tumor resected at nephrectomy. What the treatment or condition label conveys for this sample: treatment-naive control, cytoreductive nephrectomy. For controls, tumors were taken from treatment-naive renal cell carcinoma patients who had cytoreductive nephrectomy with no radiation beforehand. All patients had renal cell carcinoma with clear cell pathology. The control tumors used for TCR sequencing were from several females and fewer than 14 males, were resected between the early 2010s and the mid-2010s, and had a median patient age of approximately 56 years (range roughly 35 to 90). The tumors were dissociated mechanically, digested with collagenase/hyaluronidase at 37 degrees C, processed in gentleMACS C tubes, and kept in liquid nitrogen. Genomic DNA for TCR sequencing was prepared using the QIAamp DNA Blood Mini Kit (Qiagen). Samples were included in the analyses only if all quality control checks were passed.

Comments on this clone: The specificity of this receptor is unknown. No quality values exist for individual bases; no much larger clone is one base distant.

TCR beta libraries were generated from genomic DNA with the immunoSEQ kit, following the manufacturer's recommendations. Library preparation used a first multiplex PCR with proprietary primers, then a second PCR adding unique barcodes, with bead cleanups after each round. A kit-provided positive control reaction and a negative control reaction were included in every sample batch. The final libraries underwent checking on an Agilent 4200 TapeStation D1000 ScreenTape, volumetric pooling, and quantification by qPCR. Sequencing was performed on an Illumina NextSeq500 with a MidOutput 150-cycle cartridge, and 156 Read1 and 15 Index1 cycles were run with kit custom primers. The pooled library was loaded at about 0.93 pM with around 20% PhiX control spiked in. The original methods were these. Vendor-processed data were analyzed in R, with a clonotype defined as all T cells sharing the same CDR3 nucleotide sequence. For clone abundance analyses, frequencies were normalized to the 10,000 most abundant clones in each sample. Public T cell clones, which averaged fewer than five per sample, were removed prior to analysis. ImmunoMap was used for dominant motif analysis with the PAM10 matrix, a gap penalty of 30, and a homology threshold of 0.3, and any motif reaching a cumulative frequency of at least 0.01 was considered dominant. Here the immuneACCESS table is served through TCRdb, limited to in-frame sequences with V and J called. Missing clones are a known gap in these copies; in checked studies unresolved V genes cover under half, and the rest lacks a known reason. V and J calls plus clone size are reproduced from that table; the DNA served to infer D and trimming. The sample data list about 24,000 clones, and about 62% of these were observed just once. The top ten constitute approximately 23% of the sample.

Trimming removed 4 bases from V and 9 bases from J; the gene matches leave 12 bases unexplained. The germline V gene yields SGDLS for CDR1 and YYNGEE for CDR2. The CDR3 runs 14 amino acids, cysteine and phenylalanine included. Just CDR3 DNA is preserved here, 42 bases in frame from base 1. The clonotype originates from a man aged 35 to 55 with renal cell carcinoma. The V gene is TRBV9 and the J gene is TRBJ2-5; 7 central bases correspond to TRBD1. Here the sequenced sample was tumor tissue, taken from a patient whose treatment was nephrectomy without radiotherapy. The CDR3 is CASSPGPSQGAQYF. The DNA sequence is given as TGTGCCAGCAGCCCAGGACCCAGCCAGGGGGCCCAGTACTTC.